A selection of T cell receptor beta chains follows, all from one sample in a study of blood T cells in healthy people across ages. MiXCR was run by TCRdb on the 5' RACE reads, yielding one entry per CDR3 protein. Here the sample spans hundreds of thousands of distinct CDR3 sequences, approximately 49% being singletons. The sample consisted of blood. These receptors were obtained from a woman aged 55-69 years in good health. The CDR3 runs from the conserved cysteine through the conserved F or W. Fields, in order: V gene, clone size, D gene, CDR3 length, J gene, CDR3 DNA, CDR3 protein. A D gene is named only where the DNA matches it firmly. Size is omitted from some rows. Given values are once, few, many or a class for expanded clones.

V gene: TRBV28
clone size: .
D gene: TRBD1
CDR3 length: 16
J gene: TRBJ2-5
CDR3 DNA: TGTGCCAGCAGTTCATATCTGGGACAGACTCAAGAGACCCAGTACTTC
CDR3 protein: CASSSYLGQTQETQYF

V gene: TRBV10-3
clone size: .
D gene: TRBD1
CDR3 length: 13
J gene: TRBJ1-2
CDR3 DNA: TGTGCCATCACCAAGGACAGGGAGGGAGGCTACACCTTC
CDR3 protein: CAITKDREGGYTF

V gene: TRBV7-2
clone size: .
D gene: .
CDR3 length: 14
J gene: TRBJ1-1
CDR3 DNA: TGTGCCAGCAGCTTTCGAGAGGAAAGGGGGGGAGCTTTCTTT
CDR3 protein: CASSFREERGGAFF

V gene: TRBV29-1
clone size: .
D gene: .
CDR3 length: 13
J gene: TRBJ2-7
CDR3 DNA: TGCAGCGTTGTGATCGCACTGCACTACGAGCAGTACTTC
CDR3 protein: CSVVIALHYEQYF

V gene: TRBV29-1
clone size: few
D gene: TRBD1
CDR3 length: 15
J gene: TRBJ2-5
CDR3 DNA: TGCAGCTCCCGTGGGACAGGGCGGGAAAAAGAGACCCAGTACTTC
CDR3 protein: CSSRGTGREKETQYF

V gene: TRBV4-2
clone size: .
D gene: TRBD2
CDR3 length: 16
J gene: TRBJ2-3
CDR3 DNA: TGTGCCAGCAGCCAAGAGAGGACTAGCGGCACAGATACGCAGTATTTT
CDR3 protein: CASSQERTSGTDTQYF

V gene: TRBV29-1
clone size: many
D gene: .
CDR3 length: 14
J gene: TRBJ2-1
CDR3 DNA: TGCAGCGTTGGAGCCTCGGACAGATACAATGAGCAGTTCTTC
CDR3 protein: CSVGASDRYNEQFF

V gene: TRBV10-3
clone size: .
D gene: TRBD2
CDR3 length: 19
J gene: TRBJ2-1
CDR3 DNA: TGTGCCATCAGTGAGTCGAAGGGACTAGCGGCACCGGACTGCAATGAGCAGTTCTTC
CDR3 protein: CAISESKGLAAPDCNEQFF

V gene: TRBV7-7
clone size: few
D gene: TRBD1
CDR3 length: 15
J gene: TRBJ2-5
CDR3 DNA: TGTGCCAGCAGCAACCAACCGGGACAGCAAGAGACCCAGTACTTC
CDR3 protein: CASSNQPGQQETQYF

V gene: TRBV15
clone size: .
D gene: .
CDR3 length: 13
J gene: TRBJ2-5
CDR3 DNA: TGTGCCACCAGCAGAGCTCGGAGAGAGACCCAGTACTTC
CDR3 protein: CATSRARRETQYF

V gene: TRBV7-9
clone size: .
D gene: TRBD1
CDR3 length: 15
J gene: TRBJ2-7
CDR3 DNA: TGTGCCAGCAGCTCCCCCAGACAGGGCTCCTACGAGCAGTACTTC
CDR3 protein: CASSSPRQGSYEQYF

V gene: TRBV24-1
clone size: few
D gene: .
CDR3 length: 14
J gene: TRBJ2-3
CDR3 DNA: TGTGCCACCAGTGACACAGGGTATAGAGATACGCAGTATTTT
CDR3 protein: CATSDTGYRDTQYF

V gene: TRBV3-1
clone size: .
D gene: TRBD1
CDR3 length: 12
J gene: TRBJ1-1
CDR3 DNA: TGTGCCAGCAGCTTACAGGGGGCTGAAGCTTTCTTT
CDR3 protein: CASSLQGAEAFF

V gene: TRBV27
clone size: .
D gene: TRBD1
CDR3 length: 17
J gene: TRBJ2-6
CDR3 DNA: TGTGCCAGCAGTTTAGGACAGGGGGCGCGTGGGGCCAACGTCCTGACTTTC
CDR3 protein: CASSLGQGARGANVLTF

V gene: TRBV10-3
clone size: .
D gene: .
CDR3 length: 15
J gene: TRBJ2-7
CDR3 DNA: TGTGCCATCAGACGGGCCGGGACTGAAACCTACGAGCAGTACTTC
CDR3 protein: CAIRRAGTETYEQYF

V gene: TRBV5-6
clone size: .
D gene: .
CDR3 length: 16
J gene: TRBJ2-4
CDR3 DNA: TGTGCCAGCAGCTTACAGGGACAAGTACCCAAAAACATTCAGTACTTC
CDR3 protein: CASSLQGQVPKNIQYF

V gene: TRBV29-1
clone size: .
D gene: .
CDR3 length: 11
J gene: TRBJ2-7
CDR3 DNA: TGCAGCGTTGAAGGCTCCGACGAGCAGTACTTC
CDR3 protein: CSVEGSDEQYF

V gene: TRBV7-2
clone size: .
D gene: .
CDR3 length: 16
J gene: TRBJ2-7
CDR3 DNA: TGTGCCAACAGCTTAGGTGGAGCGGTATCCTCCTACGAGCAGTACTTC
CDR3 protein: CANSLGGAVSSYEQYF

V gene: TRBV28
clone size: .
D gene: TRBD1
CDR3 length: 15
J gene: TRBJ2-1
CDR3 DNA: TGTGCCAGCAGTGAGGACAGGGCCGCCTACAATGAGCAGTTCTTC
CDR3 protein: CASSEDRAAYNEQFF

V gene: TRBV9
clone size: .
D gene: TRBD1
CDR3 length: 15
J gene: TRBJ2-5
CDR3 DNA: TGTGCCTGCAGCTTACAGGGACAGGCCCAAGAGACCCAGTACTTC
CDR3 protein: CACSLQGQAQETQYF

V gene: TRBV27
clone size: .
D gene: .
CDR3 length: 15
J gene: TRBJ2-5
CDR3 DNA: TGTGCCAGCAGTTCCGGGAACACTCCTTGGGAGACCCAGTACTTC
CDR3 protein: CASSSGNTPWETQYF

V gene: TRBV9
clone size: few
D gene: .
CDR3 length: 13
J gene: TRBJ2-3
CDR3 DNA: TGTGCCAGCGGAGGGGGGGTCGCAGATACGCAGTATTTT
CDR3 protein: CASGGGVADTQYF

V gene: TRBV5-1
clone size: few
D gene: .
CDR3 length: 14
J gene: TRBJ2-3
CDR3 DNA: TGCGCCAGCAGCTTGGGCATAACCACAGATACGCAGTATTTT
CDR3 protein: CASSLGITTDTQYF

V gene: TRBV7-9
clone size: few
D gene: TRBD2
CDR3 length: 15
J gene: TRBJ2-1
CDR3 DNA: TGTGCCAGCAGCCCCGGGACTAGCGAATACAATGAGCAGTTCTTC
CDR3 protein: CASSPGTSEYNEQFF

V gene: TRBV20-1
clone size: .
D gene: .
CDR3 length: 15
J gene: TRBJ1-1
CDR3 DNA: TGCAGTGCTAGAGATTTGCGGGGGCAAAACACTGAAGCTTTCTTT
CDR3 protein: CSARDLRGQNTEAFF

V gene: TRBV28
clone size: .
D gene: TRBD1
CDR3 length: 14
J gene: TRBJ1-2
CDR3 DNA: TGTGCCAGCAGTTTATGGGTGACAGGGGAGGGCTACACCTTC
CDR3 protein: CASSLWVTGEGYTF

V gene: TRBV28
clone size: few
D gene: .
CDR3 length: 14
J gene: TRBJ1-2
CDR3 DNA: TGTGCCAGCAGCCTAGGGGCGTTCGATGAGGGCTACACCTTC
CDR3 protein: CASSLGAFDEGYTF

V gene: TRBV7-2
clone size: .
D gene: .
CDR3 length: 14
J gene: TRBJ1-6
CDR3 DNA: TGTGCCAGCCATAGAGTCGCCTATAATTCACCCCTCCACTTT
CDR3 protein: CASHRVAYNSPLHF

V gene: TRBV29-1
clone size: few
D gene: .
CDR3 length: 11
J gene: TRBJ2-1
CDR3 DNA: TGCAGCGTTGAAAAAGGAACTGAGCAGTTCTTC
CDR3 protein: CSVEKGTEQFF

V gene: TRBV30
clone size: .
D gene: .
CDR3 length: 12
J gene: TRBJ2-4
CDR3 DNA: TGTGCCTGGAGTCCCCTATGGCCTAAACAGTACTTC
CDR3 protein: CAWSPLWPKQYF

V gene: TRBV5-1
clone size: .
D gene: TRBD2
CDR3 length: 14
J gene: TRBJ2-1
CDR3 DNA: TGCGCCAGCAGCTTAGGGACTAGCTTCAATGAGCAGTTCTTC
CDR3 protein: CASSLGTSFNEQFF

V gene: TRBV28
clone size: few
D gene: .
CDR3 length: 11
J gene: TRBJ1-1
CDR3 DNA: TGTGCCAGCAGTTTACCCTGGGCTGCTTTCTTT
CDR3 protein: CASSLPWAAFF

V gene: TRBV29-1
clone size: .
D gene: .
CDR3 length: 11
J gene: TRBJ2-7
CDR3 DNA: TGCAGCGTTGTGACTTCCTACGAGCAGTACTTC
CDR3 protein: CSVVTSYEQYF

V gene: TRBV4-3
clone size: few
D gene: .
CDR3 length: 13
J gene: TRBJ1-5
CDR3 DNA: TGCGCCAGCAGCCGAGGACTCGGACAGCCCCAGCATTTT
CDR3 protein: CASSRGLGQPQHF

V gene: TRBV5-1
clone size: .
D gene: .
CDR3 length: 15
J gene: TRBJ2-7
CDR3 DNA: TGCGCCAGCAGCTTGGCGGGAACAGGGCAAGGAGAGCAGTACTTC
CDR3 protein: CASSLAGTGQGEQYF

V gene: TRBV27
clone size: .
D gene: .
CDR3 length: 13
J gene: TRBJ2-1
CDR3 DNA: TGTGCCAGTACGCGGGCGCAAGCGAATGAGCAGTTCTTC
CDR3 protein: CASTRAQANEQFF

V gene: TRBV6-1
clone size: once
D gene: .
CDR3 length: 13
J gene: TRBJ2-7
CDR3 DNA: TGTGCCAGCAGTGAAACCATCACCTACGAGCAGTACTTC
CDR3 protein: CASSETITYEQYF

V gene: TRBV29-1
clone size: .
D gene: TRBD2
CDR3 length: 13
J gene: TRBJ2-3
CDR3 DNA: TGCAGCGTTAGCGGGAGGGCCTTAGATACGCAGTATTTT
CDR3 protein: CSVSGRALDTQYF

V gene: TRBV9
clone size: .
D gene: TRBD1
CDR3 length: 20
J gene: TRBJ2-6
CDR3 DNA: TGTGCCAGCAGCACGACGGGCACAGGGGGGAGATTCTCTGGGGCCAACGTCCTGACTTTC
CDR3 protein: CASSTTGTGGRFSGANVLTF

V gene: TRBV3-1
clone size: many
D gene: TRBD1
CDR3 length: 18
J gene: TRBJ2-6
CDR3 DNA: TGTGCCAGCAGCCAGACCAGGACAGGGCGGTCTGGGGCCAACGTCCTGACTTTC
CDR3 protein: CASSQTRTGRSGANVLTF

V gene: TRBV5-1
clone size: many
D gene: .
CDR3 length: 12
J gene: TRBJ2-5
CDR3 DNA: TGCGCCAGCAGCTTCTCTCAAGAGACCCAGTACTTC
CDR3 protein: CASSFSQETQYF

V gene: TRBV27
clone size: few
D gene: TRBD2
CDR3 length: 15
J gene: TRBJ2-1
CDR3 DNA: TGTGCCAGCAGTTTATTAGGGACTAGCGGTGGTGAGCAGTTCTTC
CDR3 protein: CASSLLGTSGGEQFF

V gene: TRBV28
clone size: .
D gene: .
CDR3 length: 14
J gene: TRBJ2-4
CDR3 DNA: TGTGCCAGCAGCGGATCCCTTAGGGGAAACATTCAGTACTTC
CDR3 protein: CASSGSLRGNIQYF

V gene: TRBV7-2
clone size: .
D gene: .
CDR3 length: 18
J gene: TRBJ2-6
CDR3 DNA: TGTGCCAGCAGCCCCCTAGGGGGGGCTAACTCTGGGGCCAACGTCCTGACTTTC
CDR3 protein: CASSPLGGANSGANVLTF

V gene: TRBV12-3/TRBV12-4
clone size: .
D gene: .
CDR3 length: 14
J gene: TRBJ1-5
CDR3 DNA: TGTGCCAGCAGTTTATCGGGGGAGTATCAGCCCCAGCATTTT
CDR3 protein: CASSLSGEYQPQHF

V gene: TRBV6-5
clone size: .
D gene: .
CDR3 length: 16
J gene: TRBJ2-7
CDR3 DNA: TGTGCCAGCAGTTACGGGGACCGCTCCCTGAGATACGAGCAGTACTTC
CDR3 protein: CASSYGDRSLRYEQYF

V gene: TRBV24-1
clone size: few
D gene: TRBD1
CDR3 length: 18
J gene: TRBJ2-3
CDR3 DNA: TGTGCCACCAGTGACCCTAAGGGACCGGGACAGGGCACAGATACGCAGTATTTT
CDR3 protein: CATSDPKGPGQGTDTQYF

V gene: TRBV5-1
clone size: .
D gene: .
CDR3 length: 13
J gene: TRBJ1-1
CDR3 DNA: TGCGCCAGCATCGGGGCACTGAACACTGAAGCTTTCTTT
CDR3 protein: CASIGALNTEAFF

V gene: TRBV29-1
clone size: few
D gene: .
CDR3 length: 12
J gene: TRBJ1-1
CDR3 DNA: TGCAGCGGAGCGGACGGGGGTTTAGGGACTTTCTTT
CDR3 protein: CSGADGGLGTFF

V gene: TRBV3-1
clone size: .
D gene: .
CDR3 length: 15
J gene: TRBJ2-5
CDR3 DNA: TGTGCCAGCAGCCAAGGGTTCCCCAACCTAGAGACCCAGTACTTC
CDR3 protein: CASSQGFPNLETQYF

V gene: TRBV4-2
clone size: .
D gene: TRBD1
CDR3 length: 16
J gene: TRBJ2-2
CDR3 DNA: TGTGCCAGCAGCCCGAGGACAGGGATGAACACCGGGGAGCTGTTTTTT
CDR3 protein: CASSPRTGMNTGELFF

V gene: TRBV7-3
clone size: .
D gene: .
CDR3 length: 18
J gene: TRBJ2-7
CDR3 DNA: TGTGCCAGCAGCAAGCGACCTAATCCGGGACGGGGGGCTGACGAGCAGTACTTC
CDR3 protein: CASSKRPNPGRGADEQYF

V gene: TRBV5-1
clone size: few
D gene: TRBD2
CDR3 length: 17
J gene: TRBJ2-1
CDR3 DNA: TGCGCCAGCAGCTTGGTCTTTACTAGCGGGGCCTACAATGAGCAGTTCTTC
CDR3 protein: CASSLVFTSGAYNEQFF